These 11 T cell receptor beta chains share one sample of origin, sequenced in a study of T cell responses to AZD1222 COVID-19 vaccine. The method was immunoSEQ multiplex PCR; TCRdb's version includes in-frame clones alone and lacks a portion of them. The sample holds under 150,000 clones; roughly 93% are singletons and the top ten take around 1.8%. The sample in question was peripheral blood, obtained 28 days after the second AZD1222 dose. Every receptor here comes from an adult who received the AZD1222 COVID-19 vaccine.

The V and J genes are TRBV3-1 (or the pseudogene TRBV3-2) and TRBJ2-1; TRBD2 aligns across 9 bases. CDR3 size: 18 residues. CDR1 LGHDT and CDR2 YNNKEL come from the germline V gene (reference sequence). The V gene end was trimmed by 4 bases and the J gene end by 5 bases; junction bases not matched to a gene: 15. CDR3 sequence (DNA): TGTGCCAGCAGCCGAAACCCTAAGATAGCGGGGGCCAACAATGAGCAGTTCTTC. As protein: CASSRNPKIAGANNEQFF.

The chain has TRBV4-1 and TRBJ1-6, with D unresolved. Germline V gene sequence: CDR1 MGHRA, CDR2 YSYEKL. The CDR3 extends over 14 amino acids. V was cut by 0 bases and J by 10 bases, with 10 bases left in between. The CDR3 loop is CASSQEAGGSPLHF. DNA for the CDR3: TGCGCCAGCAGCCAAGAAGCAGGTGGATCACCCCTCCACTTT.

The chain carries TRBV7-3 and TRBJ2-3, with 7 positions matching TRBD2. Per germline, CDR1 SGHTA and CDR2 FQGTGA. The J segment lost 5 bases and the V segment lost 5 bases, leaving 10 bases of the junction unmatched. The CDR3 is made up of 15 amino acids. The chain's CDR3 is CASSPEGLFRDTQYF. The CDR3 nucleotides are TGTGCCAGCAGCCCCGAGGGACTATTCCGAGATACGCAGTATTTT.

The chain links TRBV20-1 to TRBJ1-1; D not resolved. The CDR3 sequence is 11 residues long. V lost 4 bases and J lost 0, with 3 bases in between. CDR1 is DFQATT and CDR2 is SNEGSKA in the germline V gene (reference sequence). The CDR3 DNA is TGCAGTGCTATCGTGAACACTGAAGCTTTCTTT. Translation: CSAIVNTEAFF.

The rearrangement links TRBV7-9 to TRBJ1-2; possibly TRBD1 for D (6 bases). Trimming left V 1 base short and J 6 bases short, with 18 bases between. The CDR3 sequence is 16 residues long. The germline CDR1 and CDR2 sequences are SEHNR and FQNEAQ (reference sequence). The CDR3 loop is CASSLEIQDSHDGYTF. CDR3 in DNA: TGTGCCAGCAGCTTAGAAATCCAGGACAGCCATGATGGCTACACCTTC.

The chain has TRBV7-3 and TRBJ1-1; D unclear. The CDR3 covers 13 residues. Germline V CDR1 and CDR2: SGHTA, FQGTGA. V lost 0 bases, J lost 6 bases, and 8 bases lay in between. CDR3 coding DNA: TGTGCCAGCAGCTTAACGTTGAGTTCTGAAGCTTTCTTT. Its translation: CASSLTLSSEAFF. Full variable domain (remainder filled in from reference TRBV7-3 and TRBJ1-1): GAGVSQTPSNKVTEKGKYVELRCDPISGHTALYWYRQSLGQGPEFLIYFQGTGAADDSGLPNDRFFAVRPEGSVSTLKIQRTERGDSAVYLCASSLTLSSEAFFGQGTRLTVV.

The rearrangement uses TRBV7-2 and TRBJ1-2; D remains ambiguous. V was shortened by 4 bases and J by 3 bases, with 9 bases between the two germline ends. This CDR3 has 13 residues. Germline values: CDR1 SGHTA, CDR2 FQGNSA. The chain's CDR3 is CASSSGVHYGYTF. CDR3 bases: TGTGCCAGCAGCTCAGGAGTGCACTATGGCTACACCTTC.

V and J are TRBV7-9 and TRBJ1-4, with D unresolved. The germline V gene has CDR1 SEHNR and CDR2 FQNEAQ (reference sequence). This CDR3 is 12 amino acids long. V was cut by 5 bases and J by 5 bases, with 6 bases left in between. The CDR3: CASSDSNEKLFF. CDR3 DNA sequence: TGTGCCAGCAGCGATTCAAATGAAAAACTGTTTTTT.

This chain uses TRBV7-9 with TRBJ1-6; 12 bases are a match to TRBD1. J lost 9 bases, V lost 6 bases, and 6 bases had no gene match. The CDR3 covers 15 residues. Germline V lookup: CDR1 SEHNR, CDR2 FQNEAQ (reference sequence). The CDR3 spells CASSPPGQGASPLHF. CDR3 sequence (DNA): TGTGCCAGCAGTCCGCCGGGACAGGGGGCTTCACCCCTCCACTTT.

This chain uses TRBV5-1 with TRBJ2-7, with D possibly called TRBD1 or TRBD2 (5 bases each). The CDR3 is 13 amino acids. Trimming took 4 bases from V and 7 from J, leaving 15 bases between them. Germline CDR1 reads SGHRS; CDR2 reads YFSETQ. The CDR3 reads CASSPGATIEQYF. The DNA for the CDR3 is TGCGCCAGCAGCCCCGGGGCCACTATAGAGCAGTACTTC.

The gene calls are TRBV6-5 and TRBJ1-2; TRBD1 might be the D (6 bases). The CDR3 contains 15 residues. Trimming stripped 6 bases from V and 5 bases from J, with 19 bases between. Germline V CDR1 and CDR2: MNHEY, SVGAGI. The CDR3 nucleotides read TGTGCCAGCAGGCGGACATTTCAGGGGAGGTATGGCTACACCTTC. Translating it yields CASRRTFQGRYGYTF.